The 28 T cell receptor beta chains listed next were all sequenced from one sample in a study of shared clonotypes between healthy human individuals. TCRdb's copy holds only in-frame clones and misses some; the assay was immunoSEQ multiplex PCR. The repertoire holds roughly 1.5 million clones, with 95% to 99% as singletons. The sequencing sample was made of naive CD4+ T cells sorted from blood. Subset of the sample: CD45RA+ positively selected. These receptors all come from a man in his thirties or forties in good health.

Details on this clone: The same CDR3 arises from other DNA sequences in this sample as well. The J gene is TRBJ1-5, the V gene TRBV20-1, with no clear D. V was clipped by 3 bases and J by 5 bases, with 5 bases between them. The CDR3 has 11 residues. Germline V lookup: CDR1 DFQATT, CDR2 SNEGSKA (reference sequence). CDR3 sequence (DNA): TGCAGTGCTAGCAGTGATCAGCCCCAGCATTTT. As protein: CSASSDQPQHF.

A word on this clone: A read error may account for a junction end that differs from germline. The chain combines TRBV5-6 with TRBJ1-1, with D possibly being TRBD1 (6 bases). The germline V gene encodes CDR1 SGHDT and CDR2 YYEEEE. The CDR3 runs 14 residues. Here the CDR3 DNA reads TGTGCCAGCAGGTTGGGGGGCCCATTGGGTGAAGCTTTCTTT. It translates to CASRLGGPLGEAFF.

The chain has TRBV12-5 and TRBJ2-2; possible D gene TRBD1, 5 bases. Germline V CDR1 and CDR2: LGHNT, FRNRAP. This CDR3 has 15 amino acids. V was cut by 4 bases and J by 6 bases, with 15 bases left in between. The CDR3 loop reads CASGSTQGNAGELFF. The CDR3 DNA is TGTGCTAGTGGTTCCACCCAGGGAAATGCCGGGGAGCTGTTTTTT.

CDR3 loop: CASSLSRQGTTNEQFF. CDR3 DNA sequence: TGTGCCAGCAGCCTGAGCCGACAGGGGACCACTAATGAGCAGTTCTTC. The J gene is TRBJ2-1, the V gene TRBV5-4, with 8 nucleotides matching TRBD1. V was clipped by 4 bases and J by 7 bases; unmatched bases: 13. The CDR3 loop spans 16 amino acids. The germline V gene encodes CDR1 SGHNT and CDR2 YYREEE (reference sequence).

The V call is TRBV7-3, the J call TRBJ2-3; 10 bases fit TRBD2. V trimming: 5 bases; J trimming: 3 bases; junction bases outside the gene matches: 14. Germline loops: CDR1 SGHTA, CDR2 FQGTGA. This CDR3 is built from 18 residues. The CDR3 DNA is TGTGCCAGCAGCCTTAACGGGAAAGTGGGACTAGCGACAGATACGCAGTATTTT. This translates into CASSLNGKVGLATDTQYF.

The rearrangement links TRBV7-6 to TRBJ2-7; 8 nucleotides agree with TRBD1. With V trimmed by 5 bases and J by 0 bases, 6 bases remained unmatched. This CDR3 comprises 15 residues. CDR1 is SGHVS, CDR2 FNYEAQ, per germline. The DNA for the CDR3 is TGTGCCAGCAGCCAGCTCACAGGGGGCTCCTACGAGCAGTACTTC. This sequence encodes CASSQLTGGSYEQYF.

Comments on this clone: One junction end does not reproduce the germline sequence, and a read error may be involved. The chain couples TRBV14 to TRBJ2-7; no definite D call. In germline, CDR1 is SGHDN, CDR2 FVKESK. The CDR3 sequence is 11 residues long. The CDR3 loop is CASSQGGFPNF. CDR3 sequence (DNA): TGTGCCAGCAGCCAAGGGGGATTTCCGAACTTC.

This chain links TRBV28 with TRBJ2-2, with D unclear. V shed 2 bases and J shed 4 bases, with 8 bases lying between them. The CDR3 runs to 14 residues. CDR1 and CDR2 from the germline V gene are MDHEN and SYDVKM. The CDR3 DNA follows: TGTGCCAGCAGTTTACGCGTTCTCACCGGGGAGCTGTTTTTT. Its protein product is CASSLRVLTGELFF.

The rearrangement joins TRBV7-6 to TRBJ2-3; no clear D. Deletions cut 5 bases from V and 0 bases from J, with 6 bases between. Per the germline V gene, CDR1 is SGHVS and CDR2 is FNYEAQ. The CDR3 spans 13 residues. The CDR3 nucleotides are TGTGCCAGCAGCGGTACTAGCACAGATACGCAGTATTTT. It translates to CASSGTSTDTQYF.

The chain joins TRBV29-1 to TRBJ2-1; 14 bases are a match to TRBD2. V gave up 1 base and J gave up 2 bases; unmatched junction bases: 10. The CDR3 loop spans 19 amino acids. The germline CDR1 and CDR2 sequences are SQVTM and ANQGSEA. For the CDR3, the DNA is TGCAGCGTTGAAGTGGGACTAGCGGGAGTAGGCTGGACCTACAATGAGCAGTTCTTC. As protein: CSVEVGLAGVGWTYNEQFF.

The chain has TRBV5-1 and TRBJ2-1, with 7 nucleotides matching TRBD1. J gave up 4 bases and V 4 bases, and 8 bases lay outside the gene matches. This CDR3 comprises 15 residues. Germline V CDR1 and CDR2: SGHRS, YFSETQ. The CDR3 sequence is CASSAGTADYNEQFF. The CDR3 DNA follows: TGCGCCAGCAGCGCCGGGACAGCAGATTACAATGAGCAGTTCTTC.

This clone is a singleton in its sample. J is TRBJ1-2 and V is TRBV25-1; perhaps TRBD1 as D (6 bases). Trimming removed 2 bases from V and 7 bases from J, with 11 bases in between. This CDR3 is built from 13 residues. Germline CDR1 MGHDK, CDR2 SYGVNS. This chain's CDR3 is CASSEAGVGGYTF. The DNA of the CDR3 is TGTGCCAGCAGTGAAGCAGGGGTTGGTGGCTACACCTTC.

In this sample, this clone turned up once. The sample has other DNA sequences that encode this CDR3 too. The CDR3 nucleotides are TGTGCCAGCAGTCTTGTCTTGAACACTGAAGCTTTCTTT. The encoded protein is CASSLVLNTEAFF. The chain uses TRBV28 and TRBJ1-1, with D unresolved. CDR1 MDHEN and CDR2 SYDVKM come from the germline V gene. The length of the CDR3 is 13 residues. The V gene lost 5 bases and the J gene lost 0 bases, with 7 bases spanning the gap.

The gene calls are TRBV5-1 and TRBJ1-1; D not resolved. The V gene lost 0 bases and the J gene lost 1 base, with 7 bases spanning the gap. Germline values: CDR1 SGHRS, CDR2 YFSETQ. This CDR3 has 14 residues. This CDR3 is CASSLDPKNTEAFF. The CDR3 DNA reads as TGCGCCAGCAGCTTGGACCCTAAGAACACTGAAGCTTTCTTT.

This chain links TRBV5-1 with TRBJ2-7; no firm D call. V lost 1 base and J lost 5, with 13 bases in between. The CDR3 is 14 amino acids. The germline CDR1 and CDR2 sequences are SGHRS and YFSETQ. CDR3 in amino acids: CASSLYEPEDEQYF. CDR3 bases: TGCGCCAGCAGCTTGTACGAGCCTGAGGACGAGCAGTACTTC.

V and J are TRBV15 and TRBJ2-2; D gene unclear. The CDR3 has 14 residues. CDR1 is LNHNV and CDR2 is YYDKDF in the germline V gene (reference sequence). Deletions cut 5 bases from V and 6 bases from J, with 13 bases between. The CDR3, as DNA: TGTGCCACCAGCGTAAACCCCCAACCCGGGGAGCTGTTTTTT. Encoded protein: CATSVNPQPGELFF. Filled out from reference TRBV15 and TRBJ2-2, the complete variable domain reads DAMVIQNPRYQVTQFGKPVTLSCSQTLNHNVMYWYQQKSSQAPKLLFHYYDKDFNNEADTPDNFQSRRPNTSFCFLDIRSPGLGDTAMYLCATSVNPQPGELFFGEGSRLTVL.

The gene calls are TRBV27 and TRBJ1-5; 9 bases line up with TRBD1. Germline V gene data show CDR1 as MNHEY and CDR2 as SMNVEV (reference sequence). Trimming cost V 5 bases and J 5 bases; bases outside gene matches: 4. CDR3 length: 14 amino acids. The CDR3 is CASSKDRGDQPQHF. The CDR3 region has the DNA TGTGCCAGCAGTAAAGACAGGGGGGATCAGCCCCAGCATTTT.

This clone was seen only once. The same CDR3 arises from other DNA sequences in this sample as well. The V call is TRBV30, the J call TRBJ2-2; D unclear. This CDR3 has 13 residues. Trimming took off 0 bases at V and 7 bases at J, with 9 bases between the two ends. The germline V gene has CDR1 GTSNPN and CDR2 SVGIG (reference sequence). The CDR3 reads CAWSVLVSGELFF. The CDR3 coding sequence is TGTGCCTGGAGTGTACTGGTCAGCGGGGAGCTGTTTTTT.

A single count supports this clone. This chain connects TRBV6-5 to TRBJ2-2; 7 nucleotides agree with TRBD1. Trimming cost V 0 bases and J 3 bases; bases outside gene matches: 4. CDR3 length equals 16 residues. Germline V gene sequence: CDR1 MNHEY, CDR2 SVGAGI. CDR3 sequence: CASSYSGQTHTGELFF. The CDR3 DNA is TGTGCCAGCAGTTACTCGGGACAGACACACACCGGGGAGCTGTTTTTT.

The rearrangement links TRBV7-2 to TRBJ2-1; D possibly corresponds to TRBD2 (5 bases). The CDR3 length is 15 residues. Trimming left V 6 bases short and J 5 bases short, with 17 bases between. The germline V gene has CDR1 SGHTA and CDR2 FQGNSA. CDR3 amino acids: CASRAGERKHNEQFF. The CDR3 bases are TGTGCCAGCAGGGCAGGCGAGCGGAAGCACAATGAGCAGTTCTTC.

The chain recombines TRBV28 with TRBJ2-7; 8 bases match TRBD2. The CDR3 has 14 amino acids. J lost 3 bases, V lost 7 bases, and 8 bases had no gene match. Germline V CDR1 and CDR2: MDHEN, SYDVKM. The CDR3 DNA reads TGTGCCAGCATTCCGGGGGGGCCAAGCTACGAGCAGTACTTC. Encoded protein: CASIPGGPSYEQYF.

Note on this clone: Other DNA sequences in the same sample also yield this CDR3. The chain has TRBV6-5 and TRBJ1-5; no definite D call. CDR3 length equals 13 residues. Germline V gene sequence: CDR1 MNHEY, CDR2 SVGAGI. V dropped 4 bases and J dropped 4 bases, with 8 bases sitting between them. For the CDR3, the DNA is TGTGCCAGCAGTTTGAGAGGGAATCAGCCCCAGCATTTT. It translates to CASSLRGNQPQHF.

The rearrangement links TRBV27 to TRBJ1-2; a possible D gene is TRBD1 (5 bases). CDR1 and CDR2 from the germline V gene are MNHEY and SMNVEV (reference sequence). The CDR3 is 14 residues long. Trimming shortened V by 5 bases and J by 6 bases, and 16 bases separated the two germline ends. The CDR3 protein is CASSIGTSRDGYTF. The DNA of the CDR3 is TGTGCCAGCAGTATCGGGACGAGTCGGGATGGCTACACCTTC.

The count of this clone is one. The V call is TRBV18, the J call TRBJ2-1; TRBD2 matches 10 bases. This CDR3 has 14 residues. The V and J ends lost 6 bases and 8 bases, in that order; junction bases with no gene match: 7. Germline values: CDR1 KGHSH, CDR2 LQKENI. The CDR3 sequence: CASSPIGTSDEQFF. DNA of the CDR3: TGTGCCAGCTCCCCGATTGGGACTAGCGATGAGCAGTTCTTC. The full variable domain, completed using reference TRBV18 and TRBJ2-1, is NAGVMQNPRHLVRRRGQEARLRCSPMKGHSHVYWYRQLPEEGLKFMVYLQKENIIDESGMPKERFSAEFPKEGPSILRIQQVVRGDSAAYFCASSPIGTSDEQFFGPGTRLTVL.

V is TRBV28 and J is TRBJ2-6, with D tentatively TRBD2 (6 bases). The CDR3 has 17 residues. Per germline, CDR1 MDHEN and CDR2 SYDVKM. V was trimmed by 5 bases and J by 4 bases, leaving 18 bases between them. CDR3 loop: CASSPGSIMAGANVLTF. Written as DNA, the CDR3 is TGTGCCAGCAGTCCCGGGAGTATCATGGCGGGGGCCAACGTCCTGACTTTC. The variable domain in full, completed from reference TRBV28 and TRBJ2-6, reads DVKVTQSSRYLVKRTGEKVFLECVQDMDHENMFWYRQDPGLGLRLIYFSYDVKMKEKGDIPEGYSVSREKKERFSLILESASTNQTSMYLCASSPGSIMAGANVLTFGAGSRLTVL.

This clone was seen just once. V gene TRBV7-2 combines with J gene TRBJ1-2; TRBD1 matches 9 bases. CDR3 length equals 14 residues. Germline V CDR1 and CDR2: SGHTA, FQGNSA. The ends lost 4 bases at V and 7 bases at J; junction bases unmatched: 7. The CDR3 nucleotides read TGTGCCAGCAGCTCAAAGGGACAGGGTGCTGGCTACACCTTC. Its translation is CASSSKGQGAGYTF.

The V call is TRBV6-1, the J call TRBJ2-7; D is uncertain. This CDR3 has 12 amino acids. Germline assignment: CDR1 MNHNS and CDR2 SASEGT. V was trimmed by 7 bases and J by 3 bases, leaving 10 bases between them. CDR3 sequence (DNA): TGTGCCAGCAAGCCCCCGGGCTACGAGCAGTACTTC. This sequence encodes CASKPPGYEQYF.

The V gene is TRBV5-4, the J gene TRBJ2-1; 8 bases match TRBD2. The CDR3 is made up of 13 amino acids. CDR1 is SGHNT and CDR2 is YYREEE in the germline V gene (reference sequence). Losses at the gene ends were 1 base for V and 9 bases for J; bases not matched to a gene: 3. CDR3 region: CASSLTGGAEQFF. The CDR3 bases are TGTGCCAGCAGCTTGACGGGAGGGGCTGAGCAGTTCTTC.